The 21 T cell receptor beta chains reported below all come from one sample, sequenced in a study of T cell repertoires in cytomegalovirus infection. No antigen has been identified for these receptors. In TCRdb, the reads were re-called with MiXCR into one record per CDR3 protein. The table records about 920,000 distinct CDR3 sequences, roughly 31% of them present only once. The sequencing used cultured CD8+ T cells from PBMCs, collected from culture after CMV antigen stimulation. The receptor source for this set is a human donor in good health (CMV status not recorded). Some clones in this sample may be carry-over from other donors' samples.

This chain joins TRBV4-1 and TRBJ1-1; no reliable D call. The CDR3 loop spans 16 amino acids. Germline assignment: CDR1 MGHRA and CDR2 YSYEKL. V lost 0 bases and J 0 bases, leaving 11 bases between the germline ends. CDR3: CASSQDPTHMNTEAFF. Here the CDR3 DNA reads TGCGCCAGCAGCCAAGACCCCACACATATGAACACTGAAGCTTTCTTT.

At least ten counts were recorded for this clonotype. The rearrangement joins TRBV6-1 to TRBJ1-2; D unresolved. The CDR3 has 15 residues. Germline V gene data show CDR1 as MNHNS and CDR2 as SASEGT. The V and J ends lost 5 bases and 3 bases respectively, with 16 bases between them. The CDR3 bases are TGTGCCAGCAGTTTCGACCCAGACGGCTACTATGGCTACACCTTC. As protein: CASSFDPDGYYGYTF.

This chain uses TRBV5-6 with TRBJ2-7, with D possibly TRBD1 on 6 matching bases. CDR3 length: 15 amino acids. Looked up from germline, CDR1 is SGHDT and CDR2 is YYEEEE. Trimming removed 2 bases at V and 4 bases at J, with 16 bases between. CDR3 bases: TGTGCCAGCAGCTTTAAGGCAGGGGACCCTTACGAGCAGTACTTC. Translated: CASSFKAGDPYEQYF. The whole variable domain, remainder taken from reference TRBV5-6 and TRBJ2-7, is DAGVTQSPTHLIKTRGQQVTLRCSPKSGHDTVSWYQQALGQGPQFIFQYYEEEERQRGNFPDRFSGHQFPNYSSELNVNALLLGDSALYLCASSFKAGDPYEQYFGPGTRLTVT.

This clonotype was recorded many times. The rearrangement links TRBV7-2 to TRBJ1-6, with D hard to call. The ends were cut back, 4 bases at V and 10 bases at J, with 17 bases in the middle. CDR1 is SGHTA and CDR2 is FQGNSA in the germline V gene. The CDR3 runs 15 residues. The CDR3 DNA follows: TGTGCCAGCAGCTACTTAACCAGCTTCGCCTCACCCCTCCACTTT. Translated, it gives CASSYLTSFASPLHF.

This clonotype was seen a handful of times. The genes are TRBV19 and TRBJ2-1; D might be TRBD1 (5 bases). Germline-derived CDR1 and CDR2 are LNHDA and SQIVND (reference sequence). V was clipped by 5 bases and J by 7 bases, with 12 bases between them. There are 13 residues in the CDR3. DNA for the CDR3: TGTGCCAGTAGTCTTCCCCAGGGAAATGAGCAGTTCTTC. Translation: CASSLPQGNEQFF.

V usage is TRBV27 and J usage is TRBJ2-5, with 7 bases lining up with TRBD1. The CDR3 has 14 amino acids. Germline values: CDR1 MNHEY, CDR2 SMNVEV (reference sequence). V was pared by 3 bases and J by 5 bases, with 6 bases of the junction left unmatched. For the CDR3, the DNA is TGTGCCAGCAGTTTCGTCGACAGGGTGGAGACCCAGTACTTC. It yields the protein CASSFVDRVETQYF.

On this clonotype: This may be a read error, as it is one base from a much larger clone. The chain has TRBV7-6 and TRBJ2-1, with D possibly TRBD1 on 5 matching bases. CDR3 length equals 13 residues. Germline assignment: CDR1 SGHVS and CDR2 FNYEAQ. The CDR3 DNA sequence: TGTGCCAGCAGCTCAAAGGGGTACAATGAGCGGTTCTTC. Amino acids: CASSSKGYNERFF. Full variable domain (rest looked up from reference TRBV7-6 and TRBJ2-1): GAGVSQSPRYKVTKRGQDVALRCDPISGHVSLYWYRQALGQGPEFLTYFNYEAQQDKSGLPNDRFSAERPEGSISTLTIQRTEQRDSAMYRCASSSKGYNERFFGPGTRLTVL.

The chain recombines TRBV4-1 with TRBJ2-3; no clear D. This CDR3 region has 15 residues. The V end lost 0 bases, the J end lost 4 bases, and 11 bases lay between the germline ends. CDR1 MGHRA and CDR2 YSYEKL come from the germline V gene. DNA of the CDR3: TGCGCCAGCAGCCAAGACCCAGGTTTTTCAGATACGCAGTATTTT. Amino acids: CASSQDPGFSDTQYF.

This clonotype was seen a few times. The chain couples TRBV27 to TRBJ2-1; a weak D match, TRBD1 (6 bases). Germline loops: CDR1 MNHEY, CDR2 SMNVEV (reference sequence). V lost 5 bases, J lost 6 bases, and 20 bases lay in between. There are 16 residues in the CDR3. Here the CDR3 reads CASSRPPKTGSNEQFF. The CDR3, as DNA: TGTGCCAGCAGTAGACCTCCTAAGACAGGCTCCAATGAGCAGTTCTTC.

This clonotype was detected ten times or more. The genes are TRBV12-3 or TRBV12-4 and TRBJ1-4; D possibly corresponds to TRBD1 (6 bases). V was pared by 3 bases and J by 8 bases, with 13 bases between. The CDR3 length is 14 residues. CDR3 coding DNA: TGTGCCAGCAGTTTCGAACAGGGTGGGGAAAAACTGTTTTTT. Translating it yields CASSFEQGGEKLFF.

This chain connects TRBV29-1 to TRBJ2-3; no firm D call. This CDR3 is 12 amino acids long. CDR1 and CDR2 (germline): SQVTM, ANQGSEA. Trimming took off 2 bases at V and 3 bases at J, with 6 bases between the two ends. The CDR3 region has the DNA TGCAGCGTTGAACGCGATACAGATACGCAGTATTTT. Translated: CSVERDTDTQYF.

This clonotype was counted only a few times. This sequence joins TRBV9 and TRBJ1-1, with 7 bases that match TRBD1. The CDR3 runs 16 residues. V shed 0 bases and J 0 bases; nucleotides not matched to a gene: 5. Per the germline V gene, CDR1 is SGDLS and CDR2 is YYNGEE. The CDR3 sequence: CASSVGNGQVNTEAFF. CDR3 nucleotides: TGTGCCAGCAGCGTAGGGAACGGACAGGTGAACACTGAAGCTTTCTTT.

The chain employs TRBV4-2 and TRBJ1-6, with D perhaps TRBD1 (6 bases). Trimming removed 11 bases from V and 0 bases from J, with 11 bases in between. CDR1 is LGHNA and CDR2 is YNFKEQ in the germline V gene. The CDR3 consists of 14 residues. DNA for the CDR3: TGTGCCTCCCAGGGGAGCTCCTATAATTCACCCCTCCACTTT. Translation: CASQGSSYNSPLHF.

The chain joins TRBV15 to TRBJ1-6; no firm D call. Looked up from germline, CDR1 is LNHNV and CDR2 is YYDKDF (reference sequence). The CDR3 covers 14 residues. Trimming removed 2 bases at V and 7 bases at J, with 9 bases between. This chain's CDR3 is CATSRSGGNSPLHF. The CDR3, as DNA: TGTGCCACCAGCAGATCCGGAGGCAATTCACCCCTCCACTTT. Drawing the rest from reference TRBV15 and TRBJ1-6, the complete variable domain is DAMVIQNPRYQVTQFGKPVTLSCSQTLNHNVMYWYQQKSSQAPKLLFHYYDKDFNNEADTPDNFQSRRPNTSFCFLDIRSPGLGDTAMYLCATSRSGGNSPLHFGNGTRLTVT.

On this clonotype: A read error is possible here, since a much larger clone lies one base away. The chain uses TRBV7-2 and TRBJ2-3; 9 nucleotides line up with TRBD2. Germline CDR1 reads SGHTA; CDR2 reads FQGNSA. Losses at the gene ends were 0 bases for V and 3 bases for J; bases not matched to a gene: 4. This CDR3 has 16 residues. CDR3 region: CASSLALTSGTDTQYF. The CDR3 coding sequence is TGTGCCAGCAGCTTAGCGCTTACTAGCGGGACAGATACGCAGTATTTT.

Remarks on this clonotype: A read error may produce the germline difference seen at one junction end. J is TRBJ2-3 and V is TRBV5-6; 7 bases are a match to TRBD1. The CDR3 runs 15 residues. Germline CDR1 is SGHDT and CDR2 is YYEEEE. CDR3 in amino acids: CANSPDRIRTDTQYF. In DNA, the CDR3 is TGTGCCAACAGCCCGGACAGGATCCGCACAGATACGCAGTATTTT.

This sequence joins TRBV27 and TRBJ2-7; 8 nucleotides line up with TRBD1. Per the germline V gene, CDR1 is MNHEY and CDR2 is SMNVEV (reference sequence). This CDR3 comprises 14 residues. The ends lost 4 bases at V and 3 bases at J; junction bases unmatched: 5. For the CDR3, the DNA is TGTGCCAGCAGTTCCGGGACAGGTATCTACGAGCAGTACTTC. Translation gives CASSSGTGIYEQYF.

In its sample, this clonotype was seen a few times. The V call is TRBV12-3 or TRBV12-4, the J call TRBJ2-1, with D possibly being TRBD2 (7 bases). This CDR3 spans 15 amino acids. V lost 1 base to trimming and J lost 8 bases, with 15 bases between them. The CDR3 spells CASSLGGGGSYEQFF. CDR3 DNA: TGTGCCAGCAGTTTAGGTGGGGGGGGCAGCTATGAGCAGTTCTTC.

This chain uses TRBV9 with TRBJ1-2; 7 bases are a match to TRBD1. Germline V gives CDR1 SGDLS, CDR2 YYNGEE. Germline trimming cut 4 bases from V and 7 bases from J; bases unmatched to any gene: 22. The CDR3 length is 18 residues. The CDR3 coding sequence is TGTGCCAGCAGCTCAACCTCTAACCGGGACAGATCTCGGGTTGGCTACACCTTC. Encoded protein: CASSSTSNRDRSRVGYTF.

This clonotype appeared a few times. V gene TRBV5-6 combines with J gene TRBJ1-2; 7 bases are shared with TRBD1. This CDR3 is 16 amino acids long. J gave up 4 bases and V 0 bases, and 9 bases lay outside the gene matches. Germline V gives CDR1 SGHDT, CDR2 YYEEEE. The CDR3 sequence: CASSLVGGQGGYGYTF. CDR3 DNA sequence: TGTGCCAGCAGCTTGGTAGGGGGCCAGGGGGGCTATGGCTACACCTTC.

This clonotype was recorded a few times. V gene TRBV6-6 combines with J gene TRBJ1-3, with D possibly TRBD1 on 6 matching bases. The length of the CDR3 is 18 residues. Germline values: CDR1 MNHNY, CDR2 SVGAGI (reference sequence). V gave up 8 bases and J gave up 0 bases, with 23 bases separating them. The CDR3 nucleotides read TGTGCCAGCGGACGTAAGGGGGAGCTAACATACTCTGGAAACACCATATATTTT. Its protein product is CASGRKGELTYSGNTIYF.